This T cell receptor beta chain stems from a study of blood T cell repertoires in COVID-19. Study at large: Sources were T cells, B-cell-depleted T cells, or PBMCs; the material itself was cDNA or gDNA.

Those enrolled, adults aged roughly 18 to 100 years, came from around 25 US areas. Participants were placed into cohorts based on the clinical history they reported. Two negative PCRs, clearance, or symptom resolution characterized the recovered Cohort 3 donors. This CDR3 is 14 amino acids long. CDR1 MDHEN and CDR2 SYDVKM come from the germline V gene. Germline trimming cut 6 bases from V and 13 bases from J; bases unmatched to any gene: 15. TCRdb's table, derived via immunoSEQ multiplex PCR, lists solely in-frame clones and lacks some. The sample lists about 190,000 clones; approximately 84% were seen once.

The specimen sequenced was PBMCs or T cells enriched from blood (not recorded which). The chain is built from TRBV28 and TRBJ1-1; 9 positions match TRBD1. The sequence derives from a woman in her twenties or thirties who had recovered from COVID-19. The CDR3, as DNA: TGTGCCAGCAGGATACAGGGGGCCCCGTATTTGGATTTCTTT. Translated, it gives CASRIQGAPYLDFF.